These 12 T cell receptor beta chains were all obtained from the same sample, sequenced in a study of shared clonotypes between healthy human individuals. CD8 cells regarded as naive lacked CD45RO, were positively chosen for CCR7, and omitted terminally differentiated effector memory CD45RA+ cells. TCRdb keeps only in-frame clones here, not all; method: immunoSEQ multiplex PCR. The sample holds millions of clones, 93% seen once. Sequencing input: naive CD8+ T cells from PBMCs. The receptors here all came from a man between 18 and 35 years old in good health. Some clones in this sample may be carry-over from other donors' samples.

This clone is a singleton in its sample. The rearrangement joins TRBV27 to TRBJ1-1; D possibly corresponds to TRBD1 (5 bases). The V gene's germline CDR1 is MNHEY and CDR2 SMNVEV (reference sequence). V gave up 0 bases and J gave up 4 bases, with 12 bases separating them. The CDR3 covers 15 residues. CDR3 amino acids: CASSLSGGFGTEAFF. The CDR3 coding sequence is TGTGCCAGCAGTTTATCGGGGGGTTTTGGCACTGAAGCTTTCTTT.

In this sample, this clone turned up a few times. V and J are TRBV5-4 and TRBJ1-2; D is uncertain. The V end was cut by 7 bases, the J end by 8 bases, with 15 bases between. Germline values: CDR1 SGHNT, CDR2 YYREEE (reference sequence). This CDR3 is built from 12 residues. CDR3 loop: CASAPRPGGYTF. The CDR3 DNA is TGTGCCAGCGCGCCTCGGCCAGGCGGCTACACCTTC.

The chain is built from TRBV9 and TRBJ1-2; D possibly corresponds to TRBD1 (6 bases). The CDR3 is made up of 17 amino acids. Looked up from germline, CDR1 is SGDLS and CDR2 is YYNGEE. V lost 1 base to trimming and J lost 6 bases, with 22 bases between them. The CDR3: CASSVQRRTGSRDGYTF. The DNA for the CDR3 is TGTGCCAGCAGCGTACAGAGGAGAACAGGGAGCCGGGATGGCTACACCTTC.

Here the CDR3 DNA reads TGTGCCAGCAGCGTAGACAGGGACCGAGGCTACACCTTC. This translates into CASSVDRDRGYTF. The V call is TRBV9, the J call TRBJ1-2; a possible D gene is TRBD1 (6 bases). Trimming stripped 0 bases from V and 8 bases from J, with 11 bases between. Germline V gene data show CDR1 as SGDLS and CDR2 as YYNGEE. This CDR3 spans 13 amino acids.

The chain uses TRBV28 and TRBJ2-1; no reliable D call. From germline, CDR1 is MDHEN and CDR2 SYDVKM. The CDR3 runs to 14 residues. Between the trimmed V and J ends, which lost 5 bases and 0 bases, there was a span of 8 bases. The CDR3 DNA is TGTGCCAGCAGTGATGGGATCTCCTACAATGAGCAGTTCTTC. Protein: CASSDGISYNEQFF.

The chain carries TRBV9 and TRBJ2-5; D remains ambiguous. Germline CDR1 and CDR2: SGDLS and YYNGEE. Deletions cut 0 bases from V and 3 bases from J, with 12 bases between. The CDR3 runs to 15 residues. The CDR3 reads CASSVDGVGEETQYF. The CDR3 DNA follows: TGTGCCAGCAGCGTAGATGGGGTGGGCGAAGAGACCCAGTACTTC.

This CDR3 is CASSLLQLYEQYF. The CDR3 DNA reads as TGTGCCAGCAGCTTATTACAGCTCTACGAGCAGTACTTC. V is TRBV7-8 and J is TRBJ2-7; D uncertain. The CDR3 spans 13 residues. Germline V gene lookup returns CDR1 SGHVS and CDR2 FQNEAQ. Between the trimmed V and J ends, which lost 2 bases and 3 bases, there was a span of 8 bases.

This clone has just a few counts. The same CDR3 arises from other DNA sequences in this sample as well. The genes are TRBV27 and TRBJ2-7; D is undetermined. V shed 2 bases and J shed 3 bases, with 8 bases lying between them. The CDR3 totals 13 residues. The germline CDR1 and CDR2 sequences are MNHEY and SMNVEV (reference sequence). CDR3 protein: CASSLSPYYEQYF. The CDR3 coding sequence is TGTGCCAGCAGTTTAAGCCCCTACTACGAGCAGTACTTC.

The gene calls are TRBV6-5 and TRBJ2-2, with 11 bases fitting TRBD2. After removal of 2 bases from V and 7 bases from J, the junction contained 6 bases not matched to a gene. CDR1 and CDR2 (germline): MNHEY, SVGAGI. CDR3 size: 16 residues. The CDR3 DNA follows: TGTGCCAGCAGTTACACTAGCGGGAGTGGTAACGGGGAGCTGTTTTTT. Translating gives CASSYTSGSGNGELFF.

This clone was seen only a few times. The chain has TRBV7-9 and TRBJ2-5; D not certain. This CDR3 spans 14 amino acids. Germline V gene lookup returns CDR1 SEHNR and CDR2 FQNEAQ (reference sequence). V lost 1 base to trimming and J lost 1 base, with 7 bases between them. CDR3 DNA: TGTGCCAGCAGCTTAGGGCGGATCCAAGAGACCCAGTACTTC. This codes for CASSLGRIQETQYF.

The chain couples TRBV6-4 to TRBJ2-1; 10 bases agree with TRBD2. The CDR3 runs 15 residues. Trimming removed 3 bases from V and 6 bases from J; junction bases left unmatched: 5. Germline CDR1 reads MRHNA; CDR2 reads SNTAGT. The CDR3 bases are TGTGCCAGCAGTGAGATGGGACTAGCGCGCAATGAGCAGTTCTTC. It yields the protein CASSEMGLARNEQFF.

The chain's CDR3 is CAFVCGGDRTGELFF. CDR3 nucleotides: TGTGCCTTCGTATGTGGTGGCGACCGAACCGGGGAGCTGTTTTTT. This chain joins TRBV6-5 and TRBJ2-2; D is uncertain. CDR3 length: 15 amino acids. V was trimmed by 11 bases and J by 5 bases, leaving 21 bases between them. Germline V gene sequence: CDR1 MNHEY, CDR2 SVGAGI.